These 7 T cell receptor beta chains share one sample of origin, sequenced in a study of T-cell reconstitution after alpha-beta-depleted transplantation in children. The authors prepared the TCRbeta library with unique molecular identifiers. TCRdb reprocessed the PCR reads with MiXCR, giving one entry per CDR3 protein. The data contain about 19,000 distinct CDR3 sequences, 10% to 15% of them singletons. The material sequenced was PBMCs, mostly from graft donor cells, taken 60 days after TCRalphabeta/CD19-depleted stem cell transplant. The receptors come from a female patient aged 2-10 years who had a stem cell transplant for congenital amegakaryocytic thrombocytopenia, so the T cells may come from the graft donor.

The V and J genes are TRBV18 and TRBJ2-3, with D uncertain. The germline V gene encodes CDR1 KGHSH and CDR2 LQKENI. The CDR3 is 12 residues long. V shed 8 bases and J shed 1 base, with 7 bases lying between them. The CDR3 DNA follows: TGTGCCAGCACGAGCGGCACAGATACGCAGTATTTT. Translated: CASTSGTDTQYF. Based on the CDR3 plus reference TRBV18 and TRBJ2-3, the full variable domain is NAGVMQNPRHLVRRRGQEARLRCSPMKGHSHVYWYRQLPEEGLKFMVYLQKENIIDESGMPKERFSAEFPKEGPSILRIQQVVRGDSAAYFCASTSGTDTQYFGPGTRLTVL.

The chain links TRBV7-8 to TRBJ2-1; D may be TRBD1 or TRBD2 (5 bases each). The CDR3 spans 16 residues. V was pared by 5 bases and J by 15 bases, with 29 bases between. Germline loops: CDR1 SGHVS, CDR2 FQNEAQ. CDR3 sequence reads: CASSAPHRDPSSKPFF. CDR3 bases: TGTGCCAGCAGCGCGCCACACCGGGACCCCTCAAGCAAGCCGTTCTTC. Full variable domain (outside the CDR3, taken from reference TRBV7-8 and TRBJ2-1): GAGVSQSPRYKVAKRGQDVALRCDPISGHVSLFWYQQALGQGPEFLTYFQNEAQLDKSGLPSDRFFAERPEGSVSTLKIQRTQQEDSAVYLCASSAPHRDPSSKPFFGPGTRLTVL.

This clonotype was counted many times. The chain recombines TRBV7-2 with TRBJ2-7; 7 bases agree with TRBD2. The germline CDR1 and CDR2 sequences are SGHTA and FQGNSA. The CDR3 has 15 residues. The junction had 10 bases not matched to a gene; V was cut back by 5 bases and J by 3 bases. CDR3 DNA sequence: TGTGCCAGCAGCCGTACGAGACTAGCAGACTACGAGCAGTACTTC. Translation gives CASSRTRLADYEQYF.

In its sample, this clonotype was seen many times. The chain carries TRBV20-1 and TRBJ1-5; D is uncertain. V shed 2 bases and J shed 2 bases, with 4 bases lying between them. CDR3 size: 12 residues. CDR1 DFQATT and CDR2 SNEGSKA come from the germline V gene (reference sequence). The CDR3 DNA sequence: TGCAGTGCTAGACAGGGCAATCAGCCCCAGCATTTT. Its translation: CSARQGNQPQHF.

The sample holds many counts of this clonotype. The chain combines TRBV7-7 with TRBJ2-2; 13 nucleotides agree with TRBD2. Unmatched junction bases numbered 7, after V lost 5 bases and J lost 4 bases. The CDR3 contains 17 residues. Germline CDR1 SSHAT, CDR2 FNYEAQ (reference sequence). The CDR3 DNA is TGTGCCAGCAGCCGACTAGCGGGAGGCACTGGCACCGGGGAGCTGTTTTTT. Its translation is CASSRLAGGTGTGELFF.

The chain combines TRBV12-3 or TRBV12-4 with TRBJ2-7; no reliable D call. V was trimmed by 3 bases and J by 5 bases, leaving 11 bases between them. The CDR3 has 13 amino acids. CDR3 sequence reads: CASSFSRGNEQYF. CDR3 DNA: TGTGCCAGCAGTTTTTCACGCGGTAACGAGCAGTACTTC.

The chain joins TRBV10-3 to TRBJ2-5, with a weak D call TRBD2 (5 bases). V was trimmed by 11 bases and J by 5 bases, leaving 12 bases between them. This CDR3 contains 11 residues. Per the germline V gene, CDR1 is ENHRY and CDR2 is SYGVKD. CDR3 loop: CASRERETQYF. In DNA form, the CDR3 reads TGTGCCTCTCGGGAAAGGGAGACCCAGTACTTC.